What follows is one TCR beta chain and its context. TCRdb itself ran the 5' RACE reads through MiXCR, one entry per CDR3 protein. The top ten hold 8.8% of the sample, which has around 400,000 distinct CDR3 sequences, roughly 26% seen once. The data were obtained in a study of T-cell memory formation after mild COVID-19. The V gene end was trimmed by 3 bases and the J gene end by 8 bases; junction bases not matched to a gene: 8. Germline CDR1 reads SGHRS; CDR2 reads YFSETQ. CDR3 length equals 15 residues. The sequence was obtained from an adult woman who had mild COVID-19 (a few samples of this study predate the infection). Cell type and time point are not known. The J gene is TRBJ1-2, the V gene TRBV5-1; 12 nucleotides agree with TRBD1. Sequencing used PBMCs or a T cell subset sorted from them (not recorded which). The CDR3 here is CASSSPGQGAKGYTF. CDR3 in DNA: TGCGCCAGCAGCTCTCCGGGACAGGGGGCCAAGGGCTACACCTTC.